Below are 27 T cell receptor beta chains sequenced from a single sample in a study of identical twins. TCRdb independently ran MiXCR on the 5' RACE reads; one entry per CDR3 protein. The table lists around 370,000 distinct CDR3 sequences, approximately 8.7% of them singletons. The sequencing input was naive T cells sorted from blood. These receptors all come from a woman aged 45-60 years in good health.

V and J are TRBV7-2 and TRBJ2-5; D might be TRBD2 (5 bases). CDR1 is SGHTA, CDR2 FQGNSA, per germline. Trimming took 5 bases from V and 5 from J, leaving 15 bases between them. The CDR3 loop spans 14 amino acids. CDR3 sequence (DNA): TGTGCCAGCAGCCTGGCTTGGCGGGCGGAGACCCAGTACTTC. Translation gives CASSLAWRAETQYF.

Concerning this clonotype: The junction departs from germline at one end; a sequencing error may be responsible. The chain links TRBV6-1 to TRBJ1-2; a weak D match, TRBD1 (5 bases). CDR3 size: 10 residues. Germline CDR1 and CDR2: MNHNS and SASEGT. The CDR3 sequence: CATREGGSTF. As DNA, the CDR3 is TGTGCCACCAGGGAGGGAGGCTCCACCTTC.

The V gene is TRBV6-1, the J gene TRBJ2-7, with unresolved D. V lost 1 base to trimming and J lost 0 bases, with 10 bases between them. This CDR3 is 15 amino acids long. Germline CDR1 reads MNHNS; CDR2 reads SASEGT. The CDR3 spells CASSEGTPSSYEQYV. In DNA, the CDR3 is TGTGCCAGCAGTGAAGGTACCCCTAGCTCCTACGAGCAGTACGTC.

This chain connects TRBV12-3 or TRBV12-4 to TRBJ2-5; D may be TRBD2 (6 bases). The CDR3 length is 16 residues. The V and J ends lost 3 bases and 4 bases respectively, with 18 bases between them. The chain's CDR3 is CASSLRGSGEGETQYF. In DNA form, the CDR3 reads TGTGCCAGCAGTTTGAGAGGGTCGGGGGAAGGAGAGACCCAGTACTTC.

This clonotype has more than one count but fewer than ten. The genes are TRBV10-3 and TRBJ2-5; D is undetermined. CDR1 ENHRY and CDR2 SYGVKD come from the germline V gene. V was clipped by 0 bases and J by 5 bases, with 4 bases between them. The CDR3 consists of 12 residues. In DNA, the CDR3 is TGTGCCATCAGTGAGTCCACGGAGACCCAGTACTTC. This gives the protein CAISESTETQYF.

In DNA form, the CDR3 reads TGTGCCAGCACCTCTACAGGGGCTAGCGGGAGGACCGGGGAGCTGTTTTTT. Its protein product is CASTSTGASGRTGELFF. The V and J genes are TRBV27 and TRBJ2-2; TRBD2 matches 11 bases. The V gene end was trimmed by 7 bases and the J gene end by 5 bases; junction bases not matched to a gene: 12. Germline V gives CDR1 MNHEY, CDR2 SMNVEV (reference sequence). The CDR3 is made up of 17 amino acids.

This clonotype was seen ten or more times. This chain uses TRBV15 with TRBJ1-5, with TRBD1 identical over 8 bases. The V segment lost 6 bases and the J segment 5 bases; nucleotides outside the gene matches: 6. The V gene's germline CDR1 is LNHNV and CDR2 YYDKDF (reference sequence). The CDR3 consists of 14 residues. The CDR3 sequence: CATSPGQGDQPQHF. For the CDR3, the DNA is TGTGCCACCAGTCCCGGACAGGGTGATCAGCCCCAGCATTTT.

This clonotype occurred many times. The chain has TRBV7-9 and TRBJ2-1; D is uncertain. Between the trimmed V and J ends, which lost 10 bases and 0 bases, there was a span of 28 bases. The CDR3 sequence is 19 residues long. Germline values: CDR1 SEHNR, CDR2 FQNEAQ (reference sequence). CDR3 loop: CATDVVSTHKESSYNEQFF. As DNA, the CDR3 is TGTGCCACCGACGTTGTGTCGACTCATAAAGAGAGCTCCTACAATGAGCAGTTCTTC.

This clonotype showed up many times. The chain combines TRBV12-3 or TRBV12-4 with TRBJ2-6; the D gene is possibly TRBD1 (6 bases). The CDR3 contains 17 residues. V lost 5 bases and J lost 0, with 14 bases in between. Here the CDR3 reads CASSDRTENSGANVLTF. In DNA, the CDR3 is TGTGCCAGCAGTGATAGGACAGAAAACTCTGGGGCCAACGTCCTGACTTTC.

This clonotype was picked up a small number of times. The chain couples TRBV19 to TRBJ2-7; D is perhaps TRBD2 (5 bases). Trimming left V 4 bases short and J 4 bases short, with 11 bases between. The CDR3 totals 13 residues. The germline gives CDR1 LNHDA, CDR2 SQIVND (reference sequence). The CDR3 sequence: CASSKGDGYEQYF. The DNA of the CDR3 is TGTGCCAGTAGTAAGGGAGACGGTTACGAGCAGTACTTC.

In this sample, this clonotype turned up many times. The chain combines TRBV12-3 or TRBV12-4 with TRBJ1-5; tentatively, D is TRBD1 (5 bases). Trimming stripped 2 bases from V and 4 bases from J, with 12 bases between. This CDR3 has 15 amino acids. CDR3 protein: CASSLQGGTNQPQHF. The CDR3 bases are TGTGCCAGCAGTTTACAGGGAGGTACGAATCAGCCCCAGCATTTT.

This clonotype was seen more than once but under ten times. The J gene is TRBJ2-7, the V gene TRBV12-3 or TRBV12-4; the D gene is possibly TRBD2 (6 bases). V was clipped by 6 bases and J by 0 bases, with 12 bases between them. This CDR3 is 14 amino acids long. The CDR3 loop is CASSPEGGSYEQYV. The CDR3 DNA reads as TGTGCCAGCAGCCCCGAGGGAGGCTCCTACGAGCAGTACGTC.

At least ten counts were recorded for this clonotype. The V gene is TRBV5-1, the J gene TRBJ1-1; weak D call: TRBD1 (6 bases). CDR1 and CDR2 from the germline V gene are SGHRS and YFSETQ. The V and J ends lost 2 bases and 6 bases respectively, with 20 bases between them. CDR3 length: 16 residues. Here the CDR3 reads CASSFRPGHDRPEAFF. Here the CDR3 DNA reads TGCGCCAGCAGCTTTCGCCCGGGACACGACCGTCCTGAAGCTTTCTTT.

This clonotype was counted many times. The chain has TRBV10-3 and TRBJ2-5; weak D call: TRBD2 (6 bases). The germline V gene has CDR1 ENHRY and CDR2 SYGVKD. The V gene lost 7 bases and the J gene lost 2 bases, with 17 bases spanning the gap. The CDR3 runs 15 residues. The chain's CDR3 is CAIKGGGNDQETQYF. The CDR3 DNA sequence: TGTGCCATCAAGGGAGGCGGGAATGATCAAGAGACCCAGTACTTC.

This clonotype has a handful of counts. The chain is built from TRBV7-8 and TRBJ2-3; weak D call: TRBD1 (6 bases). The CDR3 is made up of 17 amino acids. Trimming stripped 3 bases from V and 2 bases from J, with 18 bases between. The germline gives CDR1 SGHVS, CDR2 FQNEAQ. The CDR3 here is CASSLPDRGFNTDTQYF. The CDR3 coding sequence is TGTGCCAGCAGCTTGCCGGACAGAGGATTTAACACAGATACGCAGTATTTT.

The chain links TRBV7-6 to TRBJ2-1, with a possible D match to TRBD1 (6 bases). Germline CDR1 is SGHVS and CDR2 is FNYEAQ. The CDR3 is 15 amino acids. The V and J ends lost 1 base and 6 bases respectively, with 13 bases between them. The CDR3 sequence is CASSLVLGQLNEQFF. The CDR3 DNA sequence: TGTGCCAGCAGCTTAGTTCTCGGACAGCTCAATGAGCAGTTCTTC.

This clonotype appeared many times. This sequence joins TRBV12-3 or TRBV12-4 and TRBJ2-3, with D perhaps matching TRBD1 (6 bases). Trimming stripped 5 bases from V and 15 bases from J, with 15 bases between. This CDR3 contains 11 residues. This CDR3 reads CASSLDTGLYF. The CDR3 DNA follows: TGTGCCAGCAGTCTTGACACAGGGCTATATTTT.

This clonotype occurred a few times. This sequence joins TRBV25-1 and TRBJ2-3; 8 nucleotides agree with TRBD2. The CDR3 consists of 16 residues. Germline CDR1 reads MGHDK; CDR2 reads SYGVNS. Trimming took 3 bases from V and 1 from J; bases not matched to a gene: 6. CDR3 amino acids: CASSDLRSGGTDTQYF. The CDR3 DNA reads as TGTGCCAGCAGTGACCTGCGTAGCGGGGGCACAGATACGCAGTATTTT.

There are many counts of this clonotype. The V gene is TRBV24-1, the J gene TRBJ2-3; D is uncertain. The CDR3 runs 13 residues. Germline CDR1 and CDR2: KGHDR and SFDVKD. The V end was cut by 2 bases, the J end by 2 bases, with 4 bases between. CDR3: CATSDYSTDTQYF. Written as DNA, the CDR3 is TGTGCCACCAGTGATTATTCCACAGATACGCAGTATTTT.

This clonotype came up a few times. CDR3 nucleotides: TGTGCCAGCAGTCATCTAGCGGGAGGCGCGAACACCGGGGAGCTGTTTTTT. Its translation: CASSHLAGGANTGELFF. The rearrangement joins TRBV12-3 or TRBV12-4 to TRBJ2-2; 11 nucleotides align to TRBD2. This CDR3 has 17 amino acids. V dropped 5 bases and J dropped 0; count of bases not matched to a gene: 5.

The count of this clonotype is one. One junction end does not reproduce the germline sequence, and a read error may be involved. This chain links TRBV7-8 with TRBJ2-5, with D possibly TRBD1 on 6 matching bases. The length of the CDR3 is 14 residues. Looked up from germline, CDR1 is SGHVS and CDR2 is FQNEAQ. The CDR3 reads CASSFTGFQETPYF. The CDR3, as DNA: TGTGCCAGCAGCTTCACAGGGTTCCAAGAGACCCCGTACTTC.

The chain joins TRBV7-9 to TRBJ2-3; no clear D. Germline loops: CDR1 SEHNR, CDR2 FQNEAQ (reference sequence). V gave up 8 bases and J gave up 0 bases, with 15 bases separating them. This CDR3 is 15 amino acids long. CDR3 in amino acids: CASPGDPTSTDTQYF. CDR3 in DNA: TGTGCCAGCCCTGGCGACCCAACTAGCACAGATACGCAGTATTTT.

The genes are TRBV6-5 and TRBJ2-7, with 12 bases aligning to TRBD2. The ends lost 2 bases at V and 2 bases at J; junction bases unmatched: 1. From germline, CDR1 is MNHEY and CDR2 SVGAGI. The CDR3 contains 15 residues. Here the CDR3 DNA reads TGTGCCAGCAGTTACCGACTAGCGGGAGCCTACGAGCAGTACTTC. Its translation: CASSYRLAGAYEQYF.

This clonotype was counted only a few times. CDR3 DNA: TGTGCCAGCAGTTTCACAGGGGGCACAGATACGCAGTATTTT. Protein product: CASSFTGGTDTQYF. The rearrangement links TRBV27 to TRBJ2-3, with 7 positions matching TRBD1. The V gene's germline CDR1 is MNHEY and CDR2 SMNVEV (reference sequence). This CDR3 is 14 amino acids long. V lost 3 bases and J lost 1; bases outside the gene matches: 1.

The CDR3 DNA sequence: TGTGCCAGCAGTCGTCCGGACTACGATACCTACAATGAGCAGTTCTTC. Translated: CASSRPDYDTYNEQFF. The rearrangement uses TRBV6-2 or TRBV6-3 and TRBJ2-1, with a possible D match to TRBD2 (6 bases). Germline loops: CDR1 MNHEY, CDR2 SVGEGT. The CDR3 spans 16 residues. V was trimmed by 5 bases and J by 2 bases, leaving 16 bases between them.

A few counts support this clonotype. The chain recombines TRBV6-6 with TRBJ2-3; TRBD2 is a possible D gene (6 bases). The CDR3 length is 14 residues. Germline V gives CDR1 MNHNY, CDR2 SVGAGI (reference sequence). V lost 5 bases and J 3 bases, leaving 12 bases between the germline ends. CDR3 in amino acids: CASSAGLGTDTQYF. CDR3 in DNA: TGTGCCAGCAGTGCGGGACTCGGAACAGATACGCAGTATTTT.

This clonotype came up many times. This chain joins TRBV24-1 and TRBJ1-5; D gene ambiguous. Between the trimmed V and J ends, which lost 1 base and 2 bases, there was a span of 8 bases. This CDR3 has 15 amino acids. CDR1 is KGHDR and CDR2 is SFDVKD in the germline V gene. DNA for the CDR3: TGTGCCACCAGTGATTTAGCAGGCCGCAATCAGCCCCAGCATTTT. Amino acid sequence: CATSDLAGRNQPQHF.